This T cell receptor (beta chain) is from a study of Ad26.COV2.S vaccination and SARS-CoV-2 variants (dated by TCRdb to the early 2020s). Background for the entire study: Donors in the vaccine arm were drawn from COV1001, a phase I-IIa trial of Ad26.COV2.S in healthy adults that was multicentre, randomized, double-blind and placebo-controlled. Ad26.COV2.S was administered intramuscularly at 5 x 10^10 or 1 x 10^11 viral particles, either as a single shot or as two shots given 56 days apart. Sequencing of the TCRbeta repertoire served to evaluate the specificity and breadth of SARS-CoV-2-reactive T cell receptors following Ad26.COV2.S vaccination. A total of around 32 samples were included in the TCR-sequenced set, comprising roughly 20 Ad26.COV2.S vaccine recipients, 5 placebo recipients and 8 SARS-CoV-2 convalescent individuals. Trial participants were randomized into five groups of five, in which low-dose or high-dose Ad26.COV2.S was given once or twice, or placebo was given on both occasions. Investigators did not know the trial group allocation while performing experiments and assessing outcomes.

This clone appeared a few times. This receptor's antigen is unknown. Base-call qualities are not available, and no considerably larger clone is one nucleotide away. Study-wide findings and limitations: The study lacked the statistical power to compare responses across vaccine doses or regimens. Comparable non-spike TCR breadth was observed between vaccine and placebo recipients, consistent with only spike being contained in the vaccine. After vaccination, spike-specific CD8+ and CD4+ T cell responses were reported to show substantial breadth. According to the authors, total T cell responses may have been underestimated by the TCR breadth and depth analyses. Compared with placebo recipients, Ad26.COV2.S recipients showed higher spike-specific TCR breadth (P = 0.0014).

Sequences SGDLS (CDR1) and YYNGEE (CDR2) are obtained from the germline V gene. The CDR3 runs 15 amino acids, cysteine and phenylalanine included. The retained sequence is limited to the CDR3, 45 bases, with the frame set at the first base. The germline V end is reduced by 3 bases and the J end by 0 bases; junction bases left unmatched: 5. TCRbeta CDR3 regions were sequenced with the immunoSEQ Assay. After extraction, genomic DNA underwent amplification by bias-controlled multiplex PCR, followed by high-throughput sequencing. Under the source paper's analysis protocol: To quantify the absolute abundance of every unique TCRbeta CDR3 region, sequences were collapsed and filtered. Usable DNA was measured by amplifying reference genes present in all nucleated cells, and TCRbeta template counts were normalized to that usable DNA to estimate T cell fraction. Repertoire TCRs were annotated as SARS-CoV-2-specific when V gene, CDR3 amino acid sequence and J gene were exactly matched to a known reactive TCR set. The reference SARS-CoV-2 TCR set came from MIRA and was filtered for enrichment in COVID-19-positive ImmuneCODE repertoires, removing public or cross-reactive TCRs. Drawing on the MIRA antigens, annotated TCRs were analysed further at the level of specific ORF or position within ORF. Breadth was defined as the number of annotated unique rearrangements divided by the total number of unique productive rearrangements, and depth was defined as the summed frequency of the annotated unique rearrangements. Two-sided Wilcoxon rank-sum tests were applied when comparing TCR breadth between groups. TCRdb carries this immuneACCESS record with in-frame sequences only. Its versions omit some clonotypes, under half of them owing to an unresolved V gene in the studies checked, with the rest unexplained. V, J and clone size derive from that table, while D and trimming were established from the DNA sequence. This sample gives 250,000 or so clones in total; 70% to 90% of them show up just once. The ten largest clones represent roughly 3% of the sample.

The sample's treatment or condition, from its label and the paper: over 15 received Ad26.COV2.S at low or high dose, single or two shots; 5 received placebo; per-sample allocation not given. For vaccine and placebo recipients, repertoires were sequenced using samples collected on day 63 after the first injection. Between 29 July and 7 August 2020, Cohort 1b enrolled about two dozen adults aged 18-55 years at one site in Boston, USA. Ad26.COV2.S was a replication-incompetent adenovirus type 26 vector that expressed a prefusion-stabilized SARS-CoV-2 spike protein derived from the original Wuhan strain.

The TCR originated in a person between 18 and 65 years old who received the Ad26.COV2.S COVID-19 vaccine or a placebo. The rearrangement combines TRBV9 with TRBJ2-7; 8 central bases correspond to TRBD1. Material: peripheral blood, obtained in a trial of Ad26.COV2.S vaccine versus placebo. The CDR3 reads CASSAGQGFSYEQYF. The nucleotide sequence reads TGTGCCAGCAGCGCCGGACAGGGATTCTCCTACGAGCAGTACTTC.